The present TCR beta chain was sequenced within a study of identical twins. CDR3 length equals 16 residues. Germline CDR1 reads DFQATT; CDR2 reads SNEGSKA (reference sequence). V lost 2 bases and J lost 7; bases outside the gene matches: 13. Using its own MiXCR run on the 5' RACE reads, TCRdb lists one record per CDR3 protein. The data show hundreds of thousands of distinct CDR3 sequences, approximately 18% seen once. This clonotype was observed at least ten times. These data also featured in a second study, about T cells expressing NK-cell markers. That source notes: Sorted CD3+CD56-NKG2C+, CD3+CD56+NKG2C+ and CD3+CD56+NKG2C- T cells supplied the TCR beta repertoires. It remained uncertain whether the expanded NKG2C+ T cell clones were specific for HCMV antigens.

The chain uses TRBV20-1 and TRBJ2-1; 8 nucleotides agree with TRBD2. The material sequenced was PBMCs. The source of this sequence is a woman under 30 in good health. The CDR3 spells CSARHGGLASSNEQFF. Here the CDR3 DNA reads TGCAGTGCTAGACACGGAGGACTAGCATCGAGTAATGAGCAGTTCTTC.